What follows are 10 T cell receptor beta chains derived from one specimen sequenced in a study of T cells in women clearing cervical HPV infection. Method: immunoSEQ multiplex PCR; TCRdb's copy keeps in-frame clones and lacks some. Across tens of thousands of clones, the top ten clones capture 5.2% of the sample. The sample consisted of blood buffy coat. The receptor set was obtained from a woman between 18 and 70 years old with a cervical HPV16 infection that either progressed to CIN3+ or cleared (not recorded which).

Comments on this clone: The observed sequence ends 3 residues before the CDR3 terminus, with the missing tail filled in from the germline J gene. This rearrangement joins TRBV14 to TRBJ1-2; 8 bases align to TRBD1. The CDR3 is 14 residues long. Trimming at V came to 4 bases and at J to 3 bases, leaving 4 bases not matched to a gene. Per germline, CDR1 SGHDN and CDR2 FVKESK. The part of the CDR3 DNA that was read is TGTGCCAGCAGCCTTTCGACAGGGGACTATGGC. It codes for CASSLSTGDYG. The full CDR3 reads CASSLSTGDYGYTF.

Note on this clone: The read is 3 residues too short to cover the CDR3 end, so that end is filled in from the germline J gene. The chain couples TRBV5-5 to TRBJ1-1; 9 bases map to TRBD1. Trimming at V came to 3 bases and at J to 7 bases, leaving 4 bases not matched to a gene. CDR1 and CDR2 from the germline V gene are SGHKS and YYEKEE (reference sequence). The CDR3 runs to 13 residues. The chain's CDR3 is CASSWDRVGEAFF. The sequenced part of the CDR3 DNA is TGTGCCAGCAGCTGGGACAGGGTGGGTGAA.

The CDR3 loop reads CASSRGPGQTQYF. The CDR3 bases that were read are TGTGCCAGCAGCCGGGGTCCCGGGCAGACC. The chain employs TRBV7-9 and TRBJ2-5, with a tentative D call TRBD2 (5 bases). The read ends 3 residues before the CDR3 terminus; that terminus is restored from the germline J gene. Germline CDR1 is SEHNR and CDR2 is FQNEAQ (reference sequence). The V gene lost 5 bases and the J gene lost 6 bases, with 13 bases spanning the gap. The CDR3 totals 13 residues.

A note on this clone: The read terminates 3 residues ahead of where the CDR3 ends, so the germline J gene completes it. The chain uses TRBV20-1 and TRBJ2-7, with TRBD2 matching over 9 bases. From germline, CDR1 is DFQATT and CDR2 SNEGSKA (reference sequence). This CDR3 is built from 14 residues. Trimming cost V 1 base and J 3 bases; bases outside gene matches: 4. CDR3 bases read: TGCAGTGCTAGAGGGGCTAGCGGGGTCTACGAG. This encodes CSARGASGVYE. The full CDR3 is CSARGASGVYEQYF.

About this clone itself: The CDR3 end is not reached by the read, which stops 3 residues before it; the germline J gene fills it in. V and J are TRBV27 and TRBJ1-2; 10 bases are a match to TRBD1. The CDR3 is 16 amino acids. The V and J ends lost 5 bases and 1 base, in that order; junction bases with no gene match: 7. Germline CDR1 and CDR2: MNHEY and SMNVEV (reference sequence). The CDR3 sequence is CASSPGQGTYNYGYTF. Incomplete CDR3 DNA: TGTGCCAGCAGTCCGGGACAGGGGACTTATAACTATGGC.

Remarks on this clone: A junction boundary mismatches the germline segment, possibly from a read error. The CDR3 end falls 3 residues outside the read, so it is completed with the germline J gene. The chain links TRBV7-2 to TRBJ2-3; possible D gene TRBD2, 7 bases. This CDR3 is 14 amino acids long. CDR1 is SGHTA and CDR2 is FQGNSA in the germline V gene. The CDR3 bases that were read are TGTGCCAGCAGCTTCCCTGGGGGGGCAGAGACG. Translated, it gives CASSFPGGAET. The complete CDR3 protein is CASSFPGGAETQYF.

On this clone: Coverage ceases 3 residues before the CDR3 finishes, and the germline J gene fills in the end. The rearrangement joins TRBV12-3 or TRBV12-4 to TRBJ2-7; D is unresolved. V gave up 1 base and J gave up 2 bases, with 6 bases separating them. This CDR3 contains 13 residues. The covered CDR3 bases are TGTGCCAGCAGTTTAGGAAGGGCCTACGAG. It translates to CASSLGRAYE. The full CDR3 sequence reads CASSLGRAYEQYF.

In regard to this clone: The read falls 3 residues short of the CDR3 end, and the missing part is taken from the germline J gene. The V call is TRBV5-1, the J call TRBJ2-1; a possible D gene is TRBD1 (5 bases). The V end lost 0 bases, the J end lost 2 bases, and 12 bases lay between the germline ends. This CDR3 has 16 residues. Looked up from germline, CDR1 is SGHRS and CDR2 is YFSETQ. The CDR3 is CASSLEVRVPYNEQFF. The sequenced CDR3 bases are TGCGCCAGCAGCTTGGAAGTCAGGGTTCCCTACAATGAG.

Concerning this clone: Read sequence stops 3 residues before the CDR3 end, and the germline J gene provides the missing end. V and J are TRBV20-1 and TRBJ1-1, with D possibly TRBD1 on 6 matching bases. The germline V and J ends were trimmed by 1 base and 4 bases, with 10 bases remaining between them. Germline CDR1 DFQATT, CDR2 SNEGSKA (reference sequence). The length of the CDR3 is 13 residues. Partial CDR3 DNA: TGCAGTGCTAGAGCACAGGGAGCCACTGAA. It encodes CSARAQGATE. The entire CDR3 protein reads CSARAQGATEAFF.

To note about this clone: The read terminates 3 residues ahead of where the CDR3 ends, so the germline J gene completes it. Other DNA sequences in this sample translate to the same CDR3. V is TRBV7-2 and J is TRBJ1-5, with D unclear. CDR3 length equals 14 residues. With 1 base removed from V and 0 bases from J, the gap between germline ends came to 4 bases. Germline-derived CDR1 and CDR2 are SGHTA and FQGNSA. CDR3 sequence: CASSLGHSNQPQHF. CDR3 DNA (partial): TGTGCCAGCAGCTTAGGGCATAGCAATCAGCCC.